This T cell receptor (beta chain) was recovered during a study of a mutant IDH1 vaccine in newly diagnosed glioma. Study at large: Once 4-6 weeks had passed after radiotherapy alone, vaccination started, or it started with temozolomide cycles. An approximately 62% male, 37.5% female split and a mean age of around 37 years characterized treated patients.

Data came from immunoSEQ multiplex PCR; TCRdb stores just in-frame clones and leaves some out. The sample records 55,000 to 65,000 clones, 84% being singletons. As regards this clone: What it binds is not known.

Time point in this sample: week 35, safety follow-up. Topical imiquimod accompanied each vaccine dose, which consisted of 300 ug of mutant IDH1 20-mer peptide. The junction had 1 base not matched to a gene; V was cut back by 6 bases and J by 0 bases. CDR1 is MNHEY and CDR2 is SMNVEV in the germline V gene (reference sequence). The CDR3 spans 13 residues. Study findings and constraints: Vaccine-induced immune responses occurred in 93.3% of patients.

The J gene is TRBJ1-1, the V gene TRBV27, with TRBD1 matching 7 bases. Sequences were derived from PBMCs, sampled from a glioma patient whose treatment included an IDH1 peptide vaccine. The source is a man aged 25 to 45 with glioma. CDR3 sequence (DNA): TGTGCCAGCAGGGGACAGATGAACACTGAAGCTTTCTTT. Translated: CASRGQMNTEAFF.